The 10 T cell receptor beta chains below all came from one sample that was sequenced in a study of blood T cell repertoires in COVID-19. This table comes from immunoSEQ multiplex PCR, and its TCRdb copy is limited to in-frame clones, with some not included. The sample includes roughly 190,000 clones, approximately 90% of them seen just once. The sample was peripheral blood. The receptors originated from a middle-aged woman who had recovered from COVID-19.

The J gene is TRBJ2-1, the V gene TRBV3-1 (or the pseudogene TRBV3-2); 9 nucleotides line up with TRBD1. Germline CDR1 LGHDT, CDR2 YNNKEL (reference sequence). The trim removed 4 bases at V and 4 bases at J, leaving 5 bases unmatched. The CDR3 contains 15 residues. CDR3 loop: CASSRQGQGYNEQFF. The CDR3 nucleotides read TGTGCCAGCAGCCGACAGGGACAGGGTTACAATGAGCAGTTCTTC.

This clone appeared a few times. The V and J genes are TRBV3-1 (or the pseudogene TRBV3-2) and TRBJ2-7; TRBD2 matches at 9 bases. CDR3 length: 15 residues. Germline V gives CDR1 LGHDT, CDR2 YNNKEL (reference sequence). V shed 0 bases and J 7 bases; nucleotides not matched to a gene: 7. The CDR3 spells CASSQDGLASKEQYF. In DNA form, the CDR3 reads TGTGCCAGCAGCCAAGACGGACTAGCGTCGAAAGAGCAGTACTTC.

This clone was observed a single time. The chain uses TRBV19 and TRBJ1-2; no firm D call. CDR3 length: 15 residues. Trimming cost V 3 bases and J 4 bases, with 15 bases left between them. Germline V gene sequence: CDR1 LNHDA, CDR2 SQIVND (reference sequence). The CDR3 loop is CASSISGTLPYGYTF. CDR3 in DNA: TGTGCCAGTAGTATTTCTGGCACCCTTCCCTATGGCTACACCTTC.

This clone showed up just once. The chain employs TRBV28 and TRBJ2-1, with 11 positions matching TRBD2. This CDR3 contains 15 residues. The V gene's germline CDR1 is MDHEN and CDR2 SYDVKM. V lost 5 bases and J lost 12; bases outside the gene matches: 12. Here the CDR3 DNA reads TGTGCCAGCAGTGCGGGACTAGCGGAACGGATTGGGCAGTTCTTC. The encoded protein is CASSAGLAERIGQFF.

V usage is TRBV9 and J usage is TRBJ2-1; perhaps TRBD1 as D (6 bases). The CDR3 runs to 15 residues. Germline assignment: CDR1 SGDLS and CDR2 YYNGEE. V was cut by 3 bases and J by 5 bases, with 15 bases left in between. This CDR3 reads CASSARQDYNNEQFF. The CDR3 DNA reads TGTGCCAGCAGCGCGCGACAGGATTATAACAATGAGCAGTTCTTC.

V gene TRBV9 combines with J gene TRBJ1-3; TRBD1 is a possible D gene (5 bases). Germline lookup yields CDR1 SGDLS and CDR2 YYNGEE. The CDR3 spans 14 residues. The V end lost 3 bases, the J end lost 0 bases, and 7 bases lay between the germline ends. CDR3 in DNA: TGTGCCAGCAGCGCGCAGGGCTCTGGAAACACCATATATTTT. Residues: CASSAQGSGNTIYF.

Of note for this clone: One end of the junction does not line up with germline, which may come from a read error. The chain links TRBV19 to TRBJ2-7; 7 bases match TRBD1. The germline gives CDR1 LNHDA, CDR2 SQIVND (reference sequence). This CDR3 contains 14 residues. The CDR3: CASSLDRVQNEQYF. The CDR3 DNA reads as TGTGCCAGTAGTCTAGACAGGGTCCAGAACGAGCAGTACTTC.

The chain carries TRBV7-8 and TRBJ2-1, with no clear D. The CDR3 sequence is 13 residues long. Germline CDR1 is SGHVS and CDR2 is FQNEAQ. Between the trimmed V and J ends, which lost 6 bases and 8 bases, there was a span of 14 bases. CDR3 sequence: CASRPPAIDEQFF. CDR3 in DNA: TGTGCCAGCAGACCCCCCGCGATCGATGAGCAGTTCTTC. The complete variable domain, with remaining parts taken from reference TRBV7-8 and TRBJ2-1, reads GAGVSQSPRYKVAKRGQDVALRCDPISGHVSLFWYQQALGQGPEFLTYFQNEAQLDKSGLPSDRFFAERPEGSVSTLKIQRTQQEDSAVYLCASRPPAIDEQFFGPGTRLTVL.

The J gene is TRBJ2-3, the V gene TRBV7-3, with D tentatively TRBD2 (5 bases). Germline V gives CDR1 SGHTA, CDR2 FQGTGA. V lost 1 base, J lost 2 bases, and 13 bases lay in between. The CDR3 sequence is 16 residues long. This CDR3 is CASSLRGSGYTDTQYF. The CDR3, as DNA: TGTGCCAGCAGCTTAAGGGGAAGCGGCTACACAGATACGCAGTATTTT.

The chain has TRBV12-5 and TRBJ2-2; 13 bases fit TRBD2. The length of the CDR3 is 18 residues. In germline, CDR1 is LGHNT, CDR2 FRNRAP. The trim removed 3 bases at V and 2 bases at J, leaving 6 bases unmatched. The CDR3: CASGFLLAGGLNTGELFF. The CDR3 DNA is TGTGCTAGTGGTTTTCTACTAGCGGGAGGGTTAAACACCGGGGAGCTGTTTTTT.